Following are 10 T cell receptor beta chains from one sample sequenced in a study of blood T cell repertoires in COVID-19. Assay used: immunoSEQ multiplex PCR; TCRdb lists only in-frame clones, some missing. The table lists roughly 52,000 clones, approximately 91% of them singletons, with around 8% in the top ten. The sample comprised peripheral blood. All receptors derive from a man in his 60s with active COVID-19.

The J gene is TRBJ2-7, the V gene TRBV9, with 12 bases that match TRBD2. V was clipped by 2 bases and J by 2 bases; unmatched bases: 8. The CDR3 is 17 residues long. The V gene's germline CDR1 is SGDLS and CDR2 YYNGEE. In DNA form, the CDR3 reads TGTGCCAGCAGCGTCAGGGCTAGCGGGAGGGTGGCCTACGAGCAGTACTTC. Translating gives CASSVRASGRVAYEQYF.

The gene calls are TRBV7-8 and TRBJ2-3, with D possibly TRBD1 on 5 matching bases. Germline V gene data show CDR1 as SGHVS and CDR2 as FQNEAQ. V was cut by 2 bases and J by 4 bases, with 7 bases left in between. This CDR3 spans 13 amino acids. CDR3 sequence reads: CASSLIGADTQYF. CDR3 in DNA: TGTGCCAGCAGCTTAATAGGGGCAGATACGCAGTATTTT.

This clone has just a few counts. The CDR3 nucleotides read TGCGCCAGCAGCCAAGAAGCTCGATACGCGAACACCGGGGAGCTGTTTTTT. Translating it yields CASSQEARYANTGELFF. This rearrangement joins TRBV4-1 to TRBJ2-2; D gene unclear. Germline CDR1 reads MGHRA; CDR2 reads YSYEKL. This CDR3 is 17 amino acids long. V lost 0 bases to trimming and J lost 0 bases, with 11 bases between them.

The rearrangement joins TRBV7-9 to TRBJ2-1; 10 positions match TRBD2. Trimming took 5 bases from V and 5 from J; bases not matched to a gene: 9. This CDR3 comprises 16 residues. The germline V gene has CDR1 SEHNR and CDR2 FQNEAQ (reference sequence). For the CDR3, the DNA is TGTGCCAGCAGCCCCCTGGTACTAGCGGGGAACAATGAGCAGTTCTTC. This sequence encodes CASSPLVLAGNNEQFF.

This chain uses TRBV7-8 with TRBJ2-5; D is unresolved. From germline, CDR1 is SGHVS and CDR2 FQNEAQ. V was pared by 0 bases and J by 2 bases, with 10 bases between. The CDR3 runs 15 residues. CDR3 sequence (DNA): TGTGCCAGCAGCTTAGCAGCTGGAGCTCAAGAGACCCAGTACTTC. Amino acid sequence: CASSLAAGAQETQYF. Filled out from reference TRBV7-8 and TRBJ2-5, the complete variable domain reads GAGVSQSPRYKVAKRGQDVALRCDPISGHVSLFWYQQALGQGPEFLTYFQNEAQLDKSGLPSDRFFAERPEGSVSTLKIQRTQQEDSAVYLCASSLAAGAQETQYFGPGTRLLVL.

The rearrangement links TRBV30 to TRBJ1-3; D possibly corresponds to TRBD1 (5 bases). V was shortened by 0 bases and J by 2 bases, with 11 bases between the two germline ends. Germline CDR1 and CDR2: GTSNPN and SVGIG (reference sequence). CDR3 size: 15 residues. Here the CDR3 DNA reads TGTGCCTGGAGTGTAACGGGACTACCTGGAAACACCATATATTTT. Translated, it gives CAWSVTGLPGNTIYF. Together with reference TRBV30 and TRBJ1-3, the CDR3 gives the full variable domain: SQTIHQWPATLVQPVGSPLSLECTVEGTSNPNLYWYRQAAGRGLQLLFYSVGIGQISSEVPQNLSASRPQDRQFILSSKKLLLSDSGFYLCAWSVTGLPGNTIYFGEGSWLTVV.

V gene TRBV18 combines with J gene TRBJ2-4; D not resolved. The V gene lost 5 bases and the J gene lost 0 bases, with 11 bases spanning the gap. This CDR3 contains 15 residues. CDR1 and CDR2 (germline): KGHSH, LQKENI. The CDR3 sequence: CASSELHVAKNIQYF. CDR3 bases: TGTGCCAGCTCAGAGCTTCACGTAGCCAAAAACATTCAGTACTTC.

J is TRBJ1-2 and V is TRBV20-1; TRBD1 matches 8 bases. Germline V lookup: CDR1 DFQATT, CDR2 SNEGSKA (reference sequence). The J segment lost 7 bases and the V segment lost 3 bases, leaving 4 bases of the junction unmatched. The CDR3 has 12 amino acids. CDR3 bases: TGCAGTGCTAGTGACCAGGGGGCTGGCTACACCTTC. This gives the protein CSASDQGAGYTF.

This chain joins TRBV5-1 and TRBJ1-1, with TRBD1 as a possible D gene (5 bases). V was pared by 0 bases and J by 2 bases, with 8 bases between. Germline values: CDR1 SGHRS, CDR2 YFSETQ. The CDR3 sequence is 14 residues long. CDR3: CASSLAQGNTEAFF. CDR3 coding DNA: TGCGCCAGCAGCTTGGCGCAGGGTAACACTGAAGCTTTCTTT. The full variable domain, in which reference TRBV5-1 and TRBJ1-1 provide the parts outside the CDR3, is KAGVTQTPRYLIKTRGQQVTLSCSPISGHRSVSWYQQTPGQGLQFLFEYFSETQRNKGNFPGRFSGRQFSNSRSEMNVSTLELGDSALYLCASSLAQGNTEAFFGQGTRLTVV.

V is TRBV27 and J is TRBJ2-3, with D perhaps matching TRBD2 (5 bases). V lost 2 bases and J 3 bases, leaving 6 bases between the germline ends. The CDR3 extends over 13 amino acids. Germline V gives CDR1 MNHEY, CDR2 SMNVEV (reference sequence). CDR3 DNA: TGTGCCAGCAGTTTAGGGAGTACAGATACGCAGTATTTT. Residues: CASSLGSTDTQYF.